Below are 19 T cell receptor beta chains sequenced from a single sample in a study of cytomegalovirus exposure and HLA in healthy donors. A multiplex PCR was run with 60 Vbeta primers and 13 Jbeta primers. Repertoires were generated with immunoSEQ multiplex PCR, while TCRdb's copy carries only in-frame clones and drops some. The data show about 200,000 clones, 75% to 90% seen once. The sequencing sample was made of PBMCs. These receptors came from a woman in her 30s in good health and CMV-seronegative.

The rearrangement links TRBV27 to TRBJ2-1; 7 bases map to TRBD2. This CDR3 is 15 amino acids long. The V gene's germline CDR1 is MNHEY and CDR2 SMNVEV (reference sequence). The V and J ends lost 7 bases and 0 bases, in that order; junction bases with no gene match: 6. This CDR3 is CASTYSGFSYNEQFF. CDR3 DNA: TGTGCCAGCACCTATAGCGGGTTCTCCTACAATGAGCAGTTCTTC.

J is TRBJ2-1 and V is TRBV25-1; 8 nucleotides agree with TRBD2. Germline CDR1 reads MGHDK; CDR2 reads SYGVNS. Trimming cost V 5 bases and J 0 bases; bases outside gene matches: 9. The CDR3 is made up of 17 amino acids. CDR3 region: CASSNGLSGSSYNEQFF. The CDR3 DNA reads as TGTGCCAGCAGTAACGGGCTGAGCGGGAGCTCCTACAATGAGCAGTTCTTC.

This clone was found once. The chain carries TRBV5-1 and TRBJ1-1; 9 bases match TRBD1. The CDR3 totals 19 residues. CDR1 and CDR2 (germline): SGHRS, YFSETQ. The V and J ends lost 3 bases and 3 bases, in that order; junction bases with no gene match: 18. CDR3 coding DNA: TGCGCCAGCAGCTCCCGGGGCCTGGGACAGGGACCGGGTCACACTGAAGCTTTCTTT. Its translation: CASSSRGLGQGPGHTEAFF.

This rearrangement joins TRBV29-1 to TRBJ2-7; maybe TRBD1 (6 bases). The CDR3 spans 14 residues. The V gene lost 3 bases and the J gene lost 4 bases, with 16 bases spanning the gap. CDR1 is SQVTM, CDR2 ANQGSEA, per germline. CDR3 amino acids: CSVDPWGRGYEQYF. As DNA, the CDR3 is TGCAGCGTTGACCCATGGGGGCGAGGGTACGAGCAGTACTTC.

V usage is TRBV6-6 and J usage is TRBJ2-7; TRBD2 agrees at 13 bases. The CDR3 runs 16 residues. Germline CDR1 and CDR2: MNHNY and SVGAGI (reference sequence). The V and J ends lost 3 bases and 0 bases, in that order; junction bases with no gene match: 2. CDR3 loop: CASSYTSGGASYEQYF. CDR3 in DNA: TGTGCCAGCAGTTATACTAGCGGGGGGGCCTCCTACGAGCAGTACTTC.

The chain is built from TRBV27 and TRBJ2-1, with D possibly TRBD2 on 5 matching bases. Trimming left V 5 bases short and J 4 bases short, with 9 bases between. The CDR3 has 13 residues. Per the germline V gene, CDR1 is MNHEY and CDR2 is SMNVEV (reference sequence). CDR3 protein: CASSLDSYNEQFF. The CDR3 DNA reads TGTGCCAGCAGTCTGGACTCGTACAATGAGCAGTTCTTC.

The CDR3 region has the DNA TGCAGTGCTAGAGATCTAAGCTCACAGTACTTC. Its protein is CSARDLSSQYF. The V call is TRBV20-1, the J call TRBJ2-7; D gene unclear. Trimming removed 0 bases from V and 10 bases from J, with 10 bases in between. This CDR3 spans 11 amino acids. In germline, CDR1 is DFQATT, CDR2 SNEGSKA (reference sequence).

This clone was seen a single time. As DNA, the CDR3 is TGTGCCAGCAGCTTCCGGACTAGCGGATACTACGAGCAGTACTTC. Translation gives CASSFRTSGYYEQYF. This chain uses TRBV5-6 with TRBJ2-7; 10 nucleotides match TRBD2. The CDR3 consists of 15 residues. Germline trimming cut 2 bases from V and 3 bases from J; bases unmatched to any gene: 5. CDR1 is SGHDT and CDR2 is YYEEEE in the germline V gene. The whole variable domain, remainder taken from reference TRBV5-6 and TRBJ2-7, is DAGVTQSPTHLIKTRGQQVTLRCSPKSGHDTVSWYQQALGQGPQFIFQYYEEEERQRGNFPDRFSGHQFPNYSSELNVNALLLGDSALYLCASSFRTSGYYEQYFGPGTRLTVT.

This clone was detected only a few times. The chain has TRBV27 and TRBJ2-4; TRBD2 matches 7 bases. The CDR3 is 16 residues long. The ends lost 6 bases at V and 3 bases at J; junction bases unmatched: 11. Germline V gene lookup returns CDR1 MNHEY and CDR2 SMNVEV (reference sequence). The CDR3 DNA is TGTGCCAGCAGGGGGGGGGTGGTGTCGGGCAAAAACATTCAGTACTTC. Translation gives CASRGGVVSGKNIQYF.

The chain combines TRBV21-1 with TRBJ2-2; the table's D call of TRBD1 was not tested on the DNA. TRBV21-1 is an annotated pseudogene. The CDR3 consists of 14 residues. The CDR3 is CASTPGQEAGELFF. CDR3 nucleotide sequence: TGTGCCAGCACCCCGGGACAGGAGGCCGGGGAGCTGTTTTTT.

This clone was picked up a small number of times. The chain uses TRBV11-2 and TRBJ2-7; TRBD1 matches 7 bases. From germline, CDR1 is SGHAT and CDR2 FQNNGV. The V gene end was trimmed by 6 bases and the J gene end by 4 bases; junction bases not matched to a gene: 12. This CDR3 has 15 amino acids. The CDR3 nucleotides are TGTGCCAGCAGTCCGGCAGGACAGGTAGCTTACGAGCAGTACTTC. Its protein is CASSPAGQVAYEQYF. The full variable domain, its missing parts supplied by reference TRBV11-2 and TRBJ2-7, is EAGVAQSPRYKIIEKRQSVAFWCNPISGHATLYWYQQILGQGPKLLIQFQNNGVVDDSQLPKDRFSAERLKGVDSTLKIQPAKLEDSAVYLCASSPAGQVAYEQYFGPGTRLTVT.

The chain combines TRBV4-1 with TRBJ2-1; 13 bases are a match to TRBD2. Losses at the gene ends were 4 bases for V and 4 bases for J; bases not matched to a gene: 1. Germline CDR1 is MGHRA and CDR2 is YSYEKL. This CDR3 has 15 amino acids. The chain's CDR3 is CASSLLAGGYNEQFF. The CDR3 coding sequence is TGCGCCAGCAGCCTACTAGCGGGAGGGTACAATGAGCAGTTCTTC.

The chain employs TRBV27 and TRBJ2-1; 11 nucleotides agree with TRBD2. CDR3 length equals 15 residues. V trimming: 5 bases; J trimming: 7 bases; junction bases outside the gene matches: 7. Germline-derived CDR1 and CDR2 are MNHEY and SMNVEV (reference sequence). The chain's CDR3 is CASSPTSGSGNEQFF. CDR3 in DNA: TGTGCCAGCAGTCCCACTAGCGGGAGCGGAAATGAGCAGTTCTTC.

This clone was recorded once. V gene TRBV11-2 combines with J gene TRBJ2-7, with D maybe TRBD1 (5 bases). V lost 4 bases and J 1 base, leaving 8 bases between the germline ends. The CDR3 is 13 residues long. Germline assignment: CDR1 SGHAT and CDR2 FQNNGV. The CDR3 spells CASSSTDSYEQYF. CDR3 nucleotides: TGTGCCAGCAGCTCGACAGATTCCTACGAGCAGTACTTC.

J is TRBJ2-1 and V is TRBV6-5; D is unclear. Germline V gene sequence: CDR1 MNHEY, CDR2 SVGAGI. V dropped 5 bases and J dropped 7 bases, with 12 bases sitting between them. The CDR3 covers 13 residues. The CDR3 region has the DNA TGTGCCAGCAGTCCCAATTCCGGGAATGAGCAGTTCTTC. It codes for CASSPNSGNEQFF.

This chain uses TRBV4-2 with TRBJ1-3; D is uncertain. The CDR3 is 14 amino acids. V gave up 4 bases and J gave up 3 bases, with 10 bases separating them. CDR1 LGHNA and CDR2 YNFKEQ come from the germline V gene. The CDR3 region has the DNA TGTGCCAGCAGCCCGGGTGAAGATGGAAACACCATATATTTT. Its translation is CASSPGEDGNTIYF.

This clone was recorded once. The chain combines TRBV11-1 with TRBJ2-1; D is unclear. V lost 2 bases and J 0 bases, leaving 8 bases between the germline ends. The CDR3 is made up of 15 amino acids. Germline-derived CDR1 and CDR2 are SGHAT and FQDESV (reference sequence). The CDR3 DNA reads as TGTGCCAGCAGCTTATTTGGCAGCTCCTACAATGAGCAGTTCTTC. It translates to CASSLFGSSYNEQFF.

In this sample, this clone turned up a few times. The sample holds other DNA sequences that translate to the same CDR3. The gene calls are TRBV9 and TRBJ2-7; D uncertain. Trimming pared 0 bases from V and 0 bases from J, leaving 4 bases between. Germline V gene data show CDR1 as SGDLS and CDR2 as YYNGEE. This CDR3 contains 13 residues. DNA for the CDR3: TGTGCCAGCAGCGTAGGGCTCTCCTACGAGCAGTACTTC. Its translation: CASSVGLSYEQYF.

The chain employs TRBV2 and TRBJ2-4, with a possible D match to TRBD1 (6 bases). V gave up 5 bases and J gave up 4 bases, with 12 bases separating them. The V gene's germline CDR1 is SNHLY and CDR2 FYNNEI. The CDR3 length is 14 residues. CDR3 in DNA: TGTGCCAGCAGTCCCGGGACAACGAAAAACATTCAGTACTTC. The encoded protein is CASSPGTTKNIQYF.